The 17 T cell receptor beta chains listed next were all sequenced from one sample in a study of blood T cells in healthy people across ages. Combining a sample-barcoded 5' primer with a J-beta primer mix, a second PCR ran for roughly 7 to 11 cycles. TCRdb reanalysed the 5' RACE reads using MiXCR and keeps one entry per CDR3 protein. Counted here are some 290,000 distinct CDR3 sequences, 27% occurring once; the ten biggest clones make up 29%. Sequencing was performed on blood. All receptors derive from a woman aged 70 to 79 in good health.

The sample holds a few counts of this clonotype. The chain carries TRBV15 and TRBJ2-6; 7 positions match TRBD1. The CDR3 covers 14 residues. V lost 8 bases and J lost 2; bases outside the gene matches: 3. CDR1 is LNHNV and CDR2 is YYDKDF in the germline V gene (reference sequence). For the CDR3, the DNA is TGTGCCACCGTCGACAGGGCTGGGGCCAACGTCCTGACTTTC. It encodes CATVDRAGANVLTF.

This clonotype was seen only a few times. The CDR3 protein is CASSQSGSSVEQFF. The CDR3 nucleotides read TGTGCCAGCAGCCAAAGCGGGAGCTCGGTTGAGCAGTTCTTC. The gene calls are TRBV3-1 and TRBJ2-7; 8 bases match TRBD2. The J call could be wrong; TRBJ2-1 is a better fit for the DNA end. The CDR3 consists of 14 residues. Germline lookup yields CDR1 LGHDT and CDR2 YNNKEL (reference sequence).

This clonotype was recorded a few times. V is TRBV12-3 or TRBV12-4 and J is TRBJ2-7; D uncertain. This CDR3 has 12 residues. V gave up 4 bases and J gave up 4 bases, with 8 bases separating them. CDR3 residues: CASSSDPYEQYF. The CDR3 bases are TGTGCCAGCAGTTCGGACCCGTACGAGCAGTACTTC.

There are many counts of this clonotype. The chain couples TRBV29-1 to TRBJ2-3; D gene uncertain. V was pared by 1 base and J by 6 bases, with 14 bases between. The V gene's germline CDR1 is SQVTM and CDR2 ANQGSEA. The CDR3 length is 14 residues. CDR3 loop: CSVEGRERRDTQYF. CDR3 bases: TGCAGCGTTGAAGGAAGGGAAAGAAGGGATACGCAGTATTTT.

This clonotype has a handful of counts. The V gene is TRBV7-9, the J gene TRBJ1-1, with no clear D. The germline V and J ends were trimmed by 2 bases and 7 bases, with 8 bases remaining between them. Looked up from germline, CDR1 is SEHNR and CDR2 is FQNEAQ (reference sequence). The CDR3 extends over 12 amino acids. The CDR3 DNA sequence: TGTGCCAGCAGCTTAACAGACCGTGAAGCTTTCTTT. This codes for CASSLTDREAFF.

The rearrangement joins TRBV11-3 to TRBJ1-4, with a possible D match to TRBD1 (5 bases). V was pared by 5 bases and J by 11 bases, with 12 bases between. Germline values: CDR1 SGHNT, CDR2 YENEEA. This CDR3 spans 12 amino acids. CDR3 DNA sequence: TGTGCCAGCAGCGACGGGGGGGGGAAACTGTTTTTT. This translates into CASSDGGGKLFF.

The gene calls are TRBV7-2 and TRBJ2-2; D unclear. This CDR3 has 15 amino acids. V lost 5 bases and J lost 6, with 16 bases in between. CDR1 and CDR2 from the germline V gene are SGHTA and FQGNSA. This chain's CDR3 is CASSPGLQRAGELFF. In nucleotides, the CDR3 is TGTGCCAGCAGCCCCGGTTTGCAGCGTGCCGGGGAGCTGTTTTTT.

This chain connects TRBV27 to TRBJ2-5; 7 bases fit TRBD2. V lost 6 bases, J lost 1 base, and 11 bases stayed unmatched. Germline CDR1 is MNHEY and CDR2 is SMNVEV (reference sequence). The CDR3 length is 16 residues. CDR3 in DNA: TGTGCCAGCAGGAATAGGGGACGGACTAGCCAAGAGACCCAGTACTTC. It encodes CASRNRGRTSQETQYF.

V is TRBV7-2 and J is TRBJ2-7; no reliable D call. The CDR3 is made up of 15 amino acids. Germline CDR1 SGHTA, CDR2 FQGNSA. Trimming cost V 2 bases and J 1 base, with 12 bases left between them. The CDR3 DNA follows: TGTGCCAGCAGCTTATGGTCTATTTTATCCTACGAGCAGTACTTC. This translates into CASSLWSILSYEQYF. Full variable domain (missing parts from reference TRBV7-2 and TRBJ2-7): GAGVSQSPSNKVTEKGKDVELRCDPISGHTALYWYRQSLGQGLEFLIYFQGNSAPDKSGLPSDRFSAERTGGSVSTLTIQRTQQEDSAVYLCASSLWSILSYEQYFGPGTRLTVT.

The chain joins TRBV28 to TRBJ2-2, with D unresolved. This CDR3 contains 15 residues. Germline CDR1 MDHEN, CDR2 SYDVKM. The ends were cut back, 5 bases at V and 1 base at J, with 11 bases in the middle. CDR3 sequence (DNA): TGTGCCAGCAGTCCCCCCACCGGGAACACCGGGGAGCTGTTTTTT. It codes for CASSPPTGNTGELFF. Combining the CDR3 with reference TRBV28 and TRBJ2-2 gives the whole variable domain DVKVTQSSRYLVKRTGEKVFLECVQDMDHENMFWYRQDPGLGLRLIYFSYDVKMKEKGDIPEGYSVSREKKERFSLILESASTNQTSMYLCASSPPTGNTGELFFGEGSRLTVL.

The rearrangement links TRBV6-1 to TRBJ2-2; weak D call: TRBD2 (7 bases). Germline V lookup: CDR1 MNHNS, CDR2 SASEGT. The CDR3 contains 15 residues. The V and J ends lost 4 bases and 4 bases respectively, with 13 bases between them. The CDR3 here is CASSVGGPGTGELFF. The CDR3 bases are TGTGCCAGCAGTGTGGGGGGGCCGGGCACCGGGGAGCTGTTTTTT.

This clonotype has more than one count but fewer than ten. J is TRBJ1-4 and V is TRBV12-3 or TRBV12-4, with TRBD1 identical over 8 bases. V lost 7 bases, J lost 5 bases, and 6 bases stayed unmatched. This CDR3 has 14 residues. The CDR3 nucleotides are TGTGCCAGCACCATCCGGACAGGGAATGAAAAACTGTTTTTT. Encoded protein: CASTIRTGNEKLFF.

This clonotype has more than one count but fewer than ten. The V and J genes are TRBV10-3 and TRBJ1-5; tentative D call: TRBD1 (5 bases). Germline V gives CDR1 ENHRY, CDR2 SYGVKD. V lost 8 bases and J 0 bases, leaving 14 bases between the germline ends. The CDR3 consists of 15 residues. The DNA for the CDR3 is TGTGCCATCCGTGCGGGGCCCTATAGCAATCAGCCCCAGCATTTT. This codes for CAIRAGPYSNQPQHF.

This clonotype has just a few counts. The chain uses TRBV29-1 and TRBJ1-3; D is perhaps TRBD1 (6 bases). V lost 7 bases and J 3 bases, leaving 16 bases between the germline ends. The germline gives CDR1 SQVTM, CDR2 ANQGSEA. This CDR3 has 14 residues. For the CDR3, the DNA is TGCAGCGCTGTGACAGGATGGGATGGAAACACCATATATTTT. It yields the protein CSAVTGWDGNTIYF.

The chain couples TRBV29-1 to TRBJ2-5, with TRBD1 identical over 7 bases. The CDR3 is 14 residues long. CDR1 and CDR2 (germline): SQVTM, ANQGSEA. V dropped 7 bases and J dropped 13; count of bases not matched to a gene: 21. CDR3 loop: CSAVGQLGTYERYF. CDR3 DNA sequence: TGCAGCGCGGTGGGACAGTTGGGAACCTACGAGCGGTACTTC.

The J gene is TRBJ1-2, the V gene TRBV16; D is ambiguous. Germline CDR1 reads KGHSY; CDR2 reads FQNENV. The CDR3 runs to 13 residues. V was trimmed by 5 bases and J by 7 bases, leaving 14 bases between them. DNA of the CDR3: TGTGCCAGCAGCTCAAAACGCCTCCGTGGCTACACCTTC. It specifies CASSSKRLRGYTF.

The rearrangement uses TRBV28 and TRBJ2-5; D is uncertain. With the DNA end fitting TRBJ2-7 better, the J assignment may be wrong. CDR3 length: 15 amino acids. Germline V gene sequence: CDR1 MDHEN, CDR2 SYDVKM. CDR3 region: CASSRAGSLTYEQYF. The CDR3 DNA follows: TGTGCCAGCAGTCGTGCTGGTAGCCTAACCTACGAGCAGTACTTC.